The rows below give T cell receptor beta chains drawn from one sample of a study of shared clonotypes between healthy human individuals. TCRdb keeps only in-frame clones here, not all; method: immunoSEQ multiplex PCR. The sample comprises about half a million clones, 70% to 80% of which are singletons, and about an eighth rests with the top ten. Input material: PBMCs. These receptors were obtained from a woman aged 40-49 years in good health. Some clones in this sample may be carry-over from other donors' samples. Each CDR3 is given with its conserved first and last residue. Each record gives: V gene, D gene, J gene, clone size, CDR3 protein, CDR3 DNA. The D gene is left open where the match is weak. Size tells how often a clone was seen (once, few, many) or the class of an expanded clone, and some rows leave it out.

>TRBV28|TRBD2|TRBJ2-7|NA
CASSDASGRYEQYF
TGTGCCAGCAGTGATGCTAGCGGGAGGTACGAGCAGTACTTC
>TRBV18|TRBD1|TRBJ1-1|NA
CASSPGTGGLEAFF
TGTGCCAGCTCACCAGGGACAGGGGGACTTGAAGCTTTCTTT
>TRBV4-1|TRBD1|TRBJ2-7|few
CASSQSGIGTGASYEQYF
TGCGCCAGCAGCCAATCAGGGATAGGGACAGGGGCTTCCTACGAGCAGTACTTC
>TRBV7-9|NA|TRBJ2-7|NA
CASSSSGTRSCEQYF
TGTGCCAGCAGCTCCTCCGGGACAAGGTCTTGCGAGCAGTACTTC
>TRBV6-6|NA|TRBJ2-7|NA
CASNSRTYEQYF
TGTGCCAGCAACTCACGAACCTACGAGCAGTACTTC
>TRBV7-2|NA|TRBJ1-5|NA
CASGTAGGLNGPQHF
TGTGCCAGCGGAACGGCCGGGGGCCTCAACGGGCCCCAGCATTTT
>TRBV7-2|TRBD2|TRBJ2-7|once
CASSLRSAGGGDEQYF
TGTGCCAGCAGCCTCAGGTCAGCGGGAGGGGGGGACGAGCAGTACTTC
>TRBV18|NA|TRBJ1-6|NA
CASSPGQYNSPLHF
TGTGCCAGCTCACCTGGACAGTATAATTCACCCCTCCACTTT
>TRBV2|TRBD2|TRBJ2-6|NA
CASSGKGTSGGSGANVLTF
TGTGCCAGCAGTGGGAAGGGGACCTCGGGGGGCTCTGGGGCCAACGTCCTGACTTTC
>TRBV7-8|TRBD2|TRBJ2-1|NA
CASSTLAGSSYNEQFF
TGTGCCAGCAGCACACTAGCGGGAAGCTCCTACAATGAGCAGTTCTTC
>TRBV19|NA|TRBJ1-2|NA
CASTVPGYGYTF
TGTGCCAGTACCGTACCGGGCTATGGCTACACCTTC
>TRBV11-3|TRBD1|TRBJ1-5|NA
CASSYDQGVEGNQPQHF
TGTGCCAGCAGCTATGACCAGGGGGTTGAGGGCAATCAGCCCCAGCATTTT
>TRBV6-5|NA|TRBJ2-6|few
CASSRGLTGANVLTF
TGTGCCAGCAGTAGGGGTTTAACTGGGGCCAACGTCCTGACTTTC